A single count supports the clone carrying this T cell receptor beta chain. This sample was included in a study of control samples from healthy donors and cancer patients. Trimming pared 7 bases from V and 7 bases from J, leaving 19 bases between. This CDR3 has 14 residues. The germline V gene encodes CDR1 LNHDA and CDR2 SQIVND (reference sequence). Sequencing was performed with immunoSEQ multiplex PCR; in TCRdb, only in-frame clones are kept and a portion is missing. The data show about 120,000 clones, more than 75% seen once. V gene TRBV19 combines with J gene TRBJ1-1; D unclear. Sample: blood. This clonotype was obtained from a woman in her seventies in good health. The CDR3 reads CASKTTEVPREAFF. DNA for the CDR3: TGTGCCAGTAAGACTACTGAAGTCCCCCGTGAAGCTTTCTTT.